This passage covers 29 T cell receptor beta chains from one sample sequenced in a study of blood T cells in healthy people across ages. A second PCR of roughly 7 to 11 cycles used a sample-barcoded 5' primer and a J-beta primer mix. TCRdb fed the 5' RACE reads into MiXCR, producing one record per CDR3 protein. The table shows 1.5 million to 2 million distinct CDR3 sequences, with approximately 39% occurring only once. The sample taken for sequencing was blood. These TCRs come from a human donor in good health.

This chain's CDR3 is CASSEGTIDLYGYTF. The CDR3 bases are TGTGCCAGCAGCGAAGGGACAATAGACCTCTATGGCTACACCTTC. The chain has TRBV7-9 and TRBJ1-2; perhaps TRBD1 as D (6 bases). The germline V gene has CDR1 SEHNR and CDR2 FQNEAQ (reference sequence). There are 15 residues in the CDR3. Trimming cost V 5 bases and J 4 bases, with 17 bases left between them.

J is TRBJ1-2 and V is TRBV12-3 or TRBV12-4; D might be TRBD1 (5 bases). CDR3 length equals 16 residues. The V end lost 5 bases, the J end lost 4 bases, and 20 bases lay between the germline ends. The CDR3 nucleotides are TGTGCCAGCAGTCCCAATGGGGCAGGGATGAGCTATGGCTACACCTTC. Amino acid sequence: CASSPNGAGMSYGYTF.

This clonotype appeared a few times. The chain has TRBV20-1 and TRBJ1-2; TRBD1 might be the D (6 bases). Germline V CDR1 and CDR2: DFQATT, SNEGSKA (reference sequence). V lost 5 bases and J 6 bases, leaving 13 bases between the germline ends. The CDR3 extends over 12 amino acids. The CDR3 reads CSARRGWDGYTF. Written as DNA, the CDR3 is TGCAGTGCTCGGAGGGGGTGGGATGGCTACACCTTC.

J is TRBJ2-7 and V is TRBV7-2, with D possibly matching TRBD2 (5 bases). The germline V gene has CDR1 SGHTA and CDR2 FQGNSA. The CDR3 covers 16 residues. V was shortened by 5 bases and J by 1 base, with 18 bases between the two germline ends. The CDR3 is CASSPLGPGSSYEQYF. In DNA form, the CDR3 reads TGTGCCAGCAGCCCGTTGGGTCCGGGGAGTTCCTACGAGCAGTACTTC. Based on the CDR3 plus reference TRBV7-2 and TRBJ2-7, the full variable domain is GAGVSQSPSNKVTEKGKDVELRCDPISGHTALYWYRQSLGQGLEFLIYFQGNSAPDKSGLPSDRFSAERTGGSVSTLTIQRTQQEDSAVYLCASSPLGPGSSYEQYFGPGTRLTVT.

V and J are TRBV6-1 and TRBJ1-1, with a tentative D call TRBD1 (5 bases). Deletions cut 1 base from V and 7 bases from J, with 13 bases between. The length of the CDR3 is 14 residues. Germline V CDR1 and CDR2: MNHNS, SASEGT. The CDR3 loop reads CASSEVGVLSEAFF. The CDR3 nucleotides read TGTGCCAGCAGTGAAGTGGGGGTCCTAAGTGAAGCTTTCTTT.

V and J are TRBV10-3 and TRBJ1-2; D ambiguous. This CDR3 has 15 residues. Germline V gene sequence: CDR1 ENHRY, CDR2 SYGVKD. Trimming removed 2 bases at V and 0 bases at J, with 10 bases between. CDR3: CAISEAGSANYGYTF. Here the CDR3 DNA reads TGTGCCATCAGTGAGGCGGGGTCAGCTAACTATGGCTACACCTTC.

A note on this clonotype: Being one base from a much bigger clone, this may be a read error. The chain employs TRBV10-3 and TRBJ1-1, with no clear D. CDR1 and CDR2 from the germline V gene are ENHRY and SYGVKD. CDR3 length: 14 amino acids. The CDR3 DNA follows: TGTACCATCAGTGAGCGCCCACCCGGGGAAGAAGCTTTCTTT. Its protein is CTISERPPGEEAFF.

This clonotype was picked up a small number of times. This chain links TRBV24-1 with TRBJ1-1; 7 bases agree with TRBD1. The CDR3 has 16 amino acids. Germline V lookup: CDR1 KGHDR, CDR2 SFDVKD. J lost 7 bases, V lost 4 bases, and 14 bases had no gene match. The CDR3 protein is CATSDGRQGPVSEAFF. The CDR3 DNA is TGTGCCACCAGTGACGGTCGACAGGGACCTGTCAGTGAAGCTTTCTTT.

The rearrangement joins TRBV5-1 to TRBJ2-7; D gene ambiguous. Germline V gene sequence: CDR1 SGHRS, CDR2 YFSETQ. The length of the CDR3 is 15 residues. V shed 3 bases and J shed 4 bases, with 17 bases lying between them. The CDR3 here is CASSSRAILGYEQYF. CDR3 coding DNA: TGCGCCAGCAGCTCCCGGGCTATTCTTGGGTACGAGCAGTACTTC.

Written as DNA, the CDR3 is TGTGCCAGCAGTGAATCTATTGGACTAAATGGCTACACCTTC. Translated: CASSESIGLNGYTF. J is TRBJ1-2 and V is TRBV2; no reliable D call. V dropped 2 bases and J dropped 6 bases, with 13 bases sitting between them. CDR1 and CDR2 from the germline V gene are SNHLY and FYNNEI. The CDR3 contains 14 residues. Combining the CDR3 with reference TRBV2 and TRBJ1-2 gives the whole variable domain EPEVTQTPSHQVTQMGQEVILRCVPISNHLYFYWYRQILGQKVEFLVSFYNNEISEKSEIFDDQFSVERPDGSNFTLKIRSTKLEDSAMYFCASSESIGLNGYTFGSGTRLTVV.

A few counts support this clonotype. The chain has TRBV6-2 or TRBV6-3 and TRBJ2-7; maybe TRBD1 (5 bases). Germline loops: CDR1 MNHEY, CDR2 SVGEGT. V was clipped by 4 bases and J by 7 bases, with 11 bases between them. CDR3 length: 12 residues. DNA of the CDR3: TGTGCCAGCAGTTTCGATGACAGAGAGCAGTACTTC. Amino acids: CASSFDDREQYF.

This rearrangement joins TRBV28 to TRBJ1-1; 9 bases align to TRBD1. Germline-derived CDR1 and CDR2 are MDHEN and SYDVKM. V lost 6 bases, J lost 9 bases, and 11 bases stayed unmatched. The CDR3 consists of 14 residues. CDR3 residues: CASSVDRGSSQAFF. The CDR3 DNA reads TGTGCCAGCAGCGTCGACAGGGGGTCAAGTCAAGCTTTCTTT.

In its sample, this clonotype was seen many times. The rearrangement joins TRBV29-1 to TRBJ2-7; D gene unclear. Trimming cost V 3 bases and J 3 bases, with 12 bases left between them. This CDR3 has 13 amino acids. CDR1 is SQVTM, CDR2 ANQGSEA, per germline. DNA of the CDR3: TGCAGCGTTGATGACCCAGCCAGCTACGAGCAGTACTTC. It translates to CSVDDPASYEQYF.

In its sample, this clonotype was seen a few times. The chain uses TRBV28 and TRBJ2-7; the match to TRBD1 covers 7 bases. The CDR3 runs to 17 residues. The germline CDR1 and CDR2 sequences are MDHEN and SYDVKM. V lost 2 bases and J lost 0; bases outside the gene matches: 10. The chain's CDR3 is CASSLKWDSIVSYEQYF. CDR3 sequence (DNA): TGTGCCAGCAGTTTAAAGTGGGACAGTATAGTCTCCTACGAGCAGTACTTC.

Regarding this clonotype: Relative to the germline gene, one junction end is altered; a read error may explain this. This chain links TRBV20-1 with TRBJ1-2, with 8 bases fitting TRBD1. The germline V gene encodes CDR1 DFQATT and CDR2 SNEGSKA (reference sequence). This CDR3 spans 15 amino acids. CDR3 in DNA: TGCAGTGCTGGAGATATGGACAGGGTTAACTATGGCTACACCTTC. Protein sequence: CSAGDMDRVNYGYTF.

The V gene is TRBV7-6, the J gene TRBJ1-2; no definite D call. The germline V and J ends were trimmed by 1 base and 4 bases, with 7 bases remaining between them. Germline V gene lookup returns CDR1 SGHVS and CDR2 FNYEAQ. The CDR3 length is 13 residues. The CDR3 DNA follows: TGTGCCAGCAGCTTAGAGGCCCGCTATGGCTACACCTTC. Translation gives CASSLEARYGYTF.

V usage is TRBV10-3 and J usage is TRBJ2-3, with TRBD1 matching 7 bases. The CDR3 contains 13 residues. Looked up from germline, CDR1 is ENHRY and CDR2 is SYGVKD. V lost 10 bases to trimming and J lost 2 bases; unmatched junction nucleotides: 6. The CDR3 protein is CATQGLDTDTQYF. CDR3 nucleotides: TGTGCCACACAGGGGTTGGACACAGATACGCAGTATTTT.

The rearrangement links TRBV20-1 to TRBJ1-1; D is undetermined. CDR3 length: 11 residues. The germline V gene has CDR1 DFQATT and CDR2 SNEGSKA (reference sequence). CDR3 in amino acids: CTSHLDTEAFF. The DNA of the CDR3 is TGCACCTCTCATCTGGACACTGAAGCTTTCTTT.

This clonotype has just a few counts. At one of its ends the junction is not consistent with the germline gene, which may arise from a read error. The chain employs TRBV7-8 and TRBJ2-1, with TRBD1 as a possible D gene (6 bases). This CDR3 region has 19 residues. Germline V gene sequence: CDR1 SGHVS, CDR2 FQNEAQ. CDR3 in amino acids: CASSLGFLRQVSSYNEQFF. In DNA form, the CDR3 reads TGTGCCAGCAGCTTAGGATTTTTGCGACAGGTGAGCTCCTACAATGAGCAGTTCTTT.

The chain joins TRBV4-2 to TRBJ2-3; 14 bases fit TRBD2. Per the germline V gene, CDR1 is LGHNA and CDR2 is YNFKEQ. Trimming cost V 4 bases and J 3 bases; bases outside gene matches: 15. The CDR3 is 20 amino acids. In DNA form, the CDR3 reads TGTGCCAGCAGCCCCTTTCGAGGACTAGCGGGGGGAGTAGGGACAGATACGCAGTATTTT. Protein sequence: CASSPFRGLAGGVGTDTQYF.

The V gene is TRBV5-5, the J gene TRBJ1-1; D unresolved. The CDR3 runs 13 residues. CDR1 and CDR2 (germline): SGHKS, YYEKEE (reference sequence). The germline V and J ends were trimmed by 0 bases and 5 bases, with 8 bases remaining between them. The CDR3 here is CASSLDFGTEAFF. In DNA, the CDR3 is TGTGCCAGCAGCTTGGACTTCGGGACTGAAGCTTTCTTT.

This clonotype was found a few times. CDR3 sequence: CSVVTSSYNEQFF. CDR3 sequence (DNA): TGCAGCGTTGTAACTAGCTCCTACAATGAGCAGTTCTTC. The chain uses TRBV29-1 and TRBJ2-1; possible D gene TRBD2, 5 bases. The CDR3 sequence is 13 residues long. V was clipped by 4 bases and J by 0 bases, with 7 bases between them. In germline, CDR1 is SQVTM, CDR2 ANQGSEA.

CDR3 in DNA: TGCAGTGCTAGAGTAGCGGGGGGCACACAGTTCTTC. The encoded protein is CSARVAGGTQFF. The chain couples TRBV20-1 to TRBJ2-1; 10 bases fit TRBD2. From germline, CDR1 is DFQATT and CDR2 SNEGSKA (reference sequence). The J segment lost 13 bases and the V segment lost 1 base, leaving 4 bases of the junction unmatched. The length of the CDR3 is 12 residues.

The chain is built from TRBV20-1 and TRBJ2-1; 8 nucleotides align to TRBD2. CDR1 is DFQATT and CDR2 is SNEGSKA in the germline V gene (reference sequence). Trimming took 6 bases from V and 6 from J; bases not matched to a gene: 7. The CDR3 extends over 13 amino acids. CDR3: CSAGRGRGNEQFF. In DNA form, the CDR3 reads TGCAGTGCCGGGAGGGGCAGGGGCAATGAGCAGTTCTTC.

The rearrangement joins TRBV30 to TRBJ1-6; no definite D call. The CDR3 covers 14 residues. Germline assignment: CDR1 GTSNPN and CDR2 SVGIG (reference sequence). V gave up 1 base and J gave up 6 bases, with 10 bases separating them. Written as DNA, the CDR3 is TGTGCCTGGAGTGATTCGCTGGGTAATTCACCCCTCCACTTT. Translating it yields CAWSDSLGNSPLHF.

The chain joins TRBV5-5 to TRBJ2-7; 8 nucleotides align to TRBD1. The CDR3 loop spans 15 amino acids. Trimming at V came to 3 bases and at J to 3 bases, leaving 8 bases not matched to a gene. From germline, CDR1 is SGHKS and CDR2 YYEKEE (reference sequence). The CDR3 bases are TGTGCCAGCAGCTCACAAAACAGGGGGTACTACGAGCAGTACTTC. This encodes CASSSQNRGYYEQYF.

This clonotype was seen a few times. The junction does not match germline at one end; this may be a read error. The chain has TRBV5-1 and TRBJ2-3; 8 bases align to TRBD2. CDR1 SGHRS and CDR2 YFSETQ come from the germline V gene. This CDR3 is built from 17 residues. In nucleotides, the CDR3 is TGCGCCAGCAGCTTGGATCAGCGGGGGTGGGGCACAGACACGCAGTATTTT. The encoded protein is CASSLDQRGWGTDTQYF.

This clonotype was seen a few times. The genes are TRBV4-1 and TRBJ1-2; D is ambiguous. Trimming cost V 4 bases and J 3 bases, with 15 bases left between them. Germline CDR1 and CDR2: MGHRA and YSYEKL. CDR3 length: 15 amino acids. CDR3 bases: TGCGCCAGCAGCCCTCTTGTCCTTCGGGACTATGGCTACACCTTC. This gives the protein CASSPLVLRDYGYTF.

The chain joins TRBV29-1 to TRBJ1-2; D remains unclear. Trimming stripped 2 bases from V and 0 bases from J, with 10 bases between. Per germline, CDR1 SQVTM and CDR2 ANQGSEA. The CDR3 totals 14 residues. CDR3 bases: TGCAGCGTTGAACGGGAGGGATCTAACTATGGCTACACCTTC. It codes for CSVEREGSNYGYTF.